This T cell receptor (beta chain) was obtained from a study of T cells in localized non-small cell lung cancer. Generated by immunoSEQ multiplex PCR, the TCRdb table keeps only in-frame clones and is missing some. The table has 700 to 950 clones, under 25% seen once; the top ten hold 12%. Looked up from germline, CDR1 is SGDLS and CDR2 is YYNGEE. Trimming pared 4 bases from V and 2 bases from J, leaving 9 bases between. The CDR3 has 13 amino acids. The clonotype comes from a man aged 35 to 69 with stage I squamous cell lung carcinoma. This specimen consisted of lung tumor tissue, obtained before any cancer treatment. J is TRBJ2-5 and V is TRBV9; D may be TRBD2 (5 bases). CDR3 sequence reads: CASSLSGQETQYF. The CDR3, as DNA: TGTGCCAGCAGCCTCTCGGGGCAAGAGACCCAGTACTTC. The complete variable domain, with remaining parts taken from reference TRBV9 and TRBJ2-5, reads DSGVTQTPKHLITATGQRVTLRCSPRSGDLSVYWYQQSLDQGLQFLIQYYNGEERAKGNILERFSAQQFPDLHSELNLSSLELGDSALYFCASSLSGQETQYFGPGTRLLVL.